The clone carrying this T cell receptor (beta chain) appeared a few times. Its antigen is currently unknown. Data came from immunoSEQ multiplex PCR; TCRdb stores just in-frame clones and leaves some out. The sample shows 11,000 or so clones, about 68% of them seen only once. The entry originates in a study of somatic mutations in cytotoxic T cells in rheumatoid arthritis. The length of the CDR3 is 14 residues. Looked up from germline, CDR1 is LNHNV and CDR2 is YYDKDF (reference sequence). The ends lost 0 bases at V and 3 bases at J; junction bases unmatched: 2. Study-wide findings and caveats: There was no knowledge of the antigen targets of the expanded CD8+ clones.

The sequence was obtained from a man aged 70-80 years in good health. The V and J genes are TRBV15 and TRBJ2-7; 7 bases agree with TRBD1. The sample consisted of CD8+ T cells sorted from blood. The CDR3 nucleotides are TGTGCCACCAGCAGAGAAGGGACAGACTACGAGCAGTACTTC. It yields the protein CATSREGTDYEQYF. The whole variable domain, filled in from reference TRBV15 and TRBJ2-7, reads DAMVIQNPRYQVTQFGKPVTLSCSQTLNHNVMYWYQQKSSQAPKLLFHYYDKDFNNEADTPDNFQSRRPNTSFCFLDIRSPGLGDTAMYLCATSREGTDYEQYFGPGTRLTVT.